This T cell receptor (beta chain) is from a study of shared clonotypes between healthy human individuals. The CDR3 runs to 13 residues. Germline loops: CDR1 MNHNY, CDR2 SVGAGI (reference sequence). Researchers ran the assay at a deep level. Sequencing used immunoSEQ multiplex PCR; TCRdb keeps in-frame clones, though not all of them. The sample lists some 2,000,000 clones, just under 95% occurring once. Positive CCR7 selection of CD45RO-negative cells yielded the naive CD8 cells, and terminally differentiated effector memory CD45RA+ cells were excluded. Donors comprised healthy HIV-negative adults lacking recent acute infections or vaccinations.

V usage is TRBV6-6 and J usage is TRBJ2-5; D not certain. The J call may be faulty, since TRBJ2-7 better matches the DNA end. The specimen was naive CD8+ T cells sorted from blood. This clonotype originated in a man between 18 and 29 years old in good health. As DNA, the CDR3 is TGTGCCAGCAGTGATGACTTTCTGGACGAGCAGTACTTC. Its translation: CASSDDFLDEQYF.